The sequence of this TCR beta chain was determined in a study of T cell responses to AZD1222 COVID-19 vaccine. CDR1 and CDR2 from the germline V gene are MNHEY and SVGAGI. The CDR3 sequence is 14 residues long. Trimming left V 2 bases short and J 10 bases short, with 17 bases between. The table came from immunoSEQ multiplex PCR; TCRdb's copy has only in-frame clones and leaves some out. The table lists 75,000 to 95,000 clones, 70% to 90% of them singletons, with over 15% in the top ten. The sample here was peripheral blood, taken on day 0 of AZD1222 vaccination. The receptor comes from an adult in good health. The chain carries TRBV6-5 and TRBJ2-5; a possible D gene is TRBD1 (5 bases). The DNA of the CDR3 is TGTGCCAGCAGTTACGGTACAGGAGCGCAGGACCAGTACTTC. Its protein product is CASSYGTGAQDQYF.